This is a list of T cell receptor beta chains from one sample in a study of T cell responses to AZD1222 COVID-19 vaccine. Profiling relied on immunoSEQ multiplex PCR, and the TCRdb table lists in-frame clones only, not all of them. The sample has 120,000 or so clones, over 75% seen once. This sample comprised peripheral blood, obtained on day 0 of MenACWY control vaccination. All receptors derive from an adult in good health. CDR3s include the opening cysteine and the closing phenylalanine or tryptophan. A D gene is named only where the DNA matches it firmly. Only part of the rows carry a size: once, few, many, or a class if the clone is expanded.

D	V	J	size	DNA	CDR3
.	TRBV7-9	TRBJ2-3	once	TGTGCCAGCCATCTTACAGATACGCAGTATTTT	CASHLTDTQYF
TRBD1	TRBV5-4	TRBJ2-1	once	TGTGCCAGCAACCTACAGGGGGGTCCGAATGAGCAGTTCTTC	CASNLQGGPNEQFF
.	TRBV7-6	TRBJ1-3	.	TGTGCCAGCAGCTTATTACCACAGGGCACCTCTGGAAACACCATATATTTT	CASSLLPQGTSGNTIYF
.	TRBV3-1/TRBV3-2	TRBJ2-7	.	TGTGCCAGCAGCCAAATGACTAGTTCCGAGCAGTACTTC	CASSQMTSSEQYF
.	TRBV6-5	TRBJ1-1	.	TGTGCCAGCAGTCGGGACGGAATTTCCACTGAAGCTTTCTTT	CASSRDGISTEAFF
TRBD2	TRBV19	TRBJ2-1	.	TGTGCCAGTCAACCGGGACTAGCATTTGGCAATGAGCAGTTCTTC	CASQPGLAFGNEQFF
.	TRBV18	TRBJ1-2	.	TGTGCCAGCTCACTTAACAGGGACTATGGCTACACCTTC	CASSLNRDYGYTF
.	TRBV28	TRBJ1-1	.	TGTGCCAGCAGTCGCCCGCGACAGGTCGGGACTGAAGCTTTCTTT	CASSRPRQVGTEAFF
TRBD1	TRBV15	TRBJ2-7	few	TGTGCCACCAGCAGAAAGGGACAGGGGGAGGACGAGCAGTACTTC	CATSRKGQGEDEQYF
TRBD2	TRBV5-1	TRBJ2-1	.	TGCGCCAGCAGGCCAGGACTAGCGGGAGGGTATGAGCAGTTCTTC	CASRPGLAGGYEQFF
.	TRBV28	TRBJ1-6	.	TGTGCCAGCAGCGCAGGGGACTCACCCCTCCACTTT	CASSAGDSPLHF
TRBD1	TRBV7-9	TRBJ2-5	.	TGTGCCAGCAGCTCCCAGTGGGACAGGGGGCTGGAGACCCAGTACTTC	CASSSQWDRGLETQYF
TRBD1	TRBV6-4	TRBJ1-1	once	TGTGCCAGCCGGGACAGTTCCTTTAACACTGAAGCTTTCTTT	CASRDSSFNTEAFF
.	TRBV7-6	TRBJ2-7	.	TGTGCCAGCAGCCAGGGAGGCCTAGACGGTAACTACGAGCAGTACTTC	CASSQGGLDGNYEQYF
TRBD2	TRBV19	TRBJ2-4	.	TGTGCCAGTAGTGTACATCCGGGACTAGAGACAACGGTTCAGTACTTC	CASSVHPGLETTVQYF
TRBD2	TRBV7-2	TRBJ2-7	.	TGTGCCAGCAGCTATACTAGCGGGAGGAACTACGAGCAGTACTTC	CASSYTSGRNYEQYF
TRBD1	TRBV4-1	TRBJ1-3	.	TGCGCCAGCAGCCTGCAGGGACAGGGGGGCGGTTCTGGAAACACCATATATTTT	CASSLQGQGGGSGNTIYF
.	TRBV4-1	TRBJ2-7	once	TGCGCCAGCAGCCCGGTCGCAGGTCGGGGTGCTTTTGAGCAGTACTTC	CASSPVAGRGAFEQYF
TRBD1	TRBV6-6	TRBJ1-1	.	TGTGCCAGCCAAAGACAGGGAAACACTGAAGCTTTCTTT	CASQRQGNTEAFF
.	TRBV19	TRBJ2-1	.	TGTGCCAGTAGTATCGGAGGCGGGATTGAGCAGTTCTTC	CASSIGGGIEQFF
.	TRBV30	TRBJ2-3	.	TGTGCCTGGAGGACCTCAATAACGCAGTATTTT	CAWRTSITQYF
TRBD2	TRBV27	TRBJ2-1	.	TGTGCCACCGCGGGACTAGCGCGGGGCGAGCAGTTCTTC	CATAGLARGEQFF
TRBD1	TRBV6-2/TRBV6-3	TRBJ2-7	.	TGTGCCAGCAGTTACTATGGGACAGCGATGACCTACGAGCAGTACTTC	CASSYYGTAMTYEQYF
.	TRBV10-1	TRBJ1-1	.	TGCGCCAGCAGTCCGACAGTCGGGCCTGAAGCTTTCTTT	CASSPTVGPEAFF
.	TRBV28	TRBJ1-2	.	TGTGCCAGCAGTTCCAGGGTGCGCGGCTACACCTTC	CASSSRVRGYTF
TRBD1	TRBV6-5	TRBJ1-5	.	TGTGCCAGCAGATCCGACAGGGAAGAAAAGTGGCAGCATTTT	CASRSDREEKWQHF
.	TRBV13	TRBJ1-5	.	TGTGCCAGCAGCTTAAGCAGATGGCGGGAAGCTCAGCCCCAGCATTTT	CASSLSRWREAQPQHF
TRBD1	TRBV2	TRBJ1-1	.	TGTGCCAGCACAAAACCGAGACAGGGTATCACTGAAGCTTTCTTT	CASTKPRQGITEAFF
TRBD1	TRBV27	TRBJ1-2	.	TGTGCCACCACCACCAGGCGACAGGGTGGCAACTATGGCTACACCTTC	CATTTRRQGGNYGYTF
TRBD1	TRBV2	TRBJ2-3	.	TGTGCCAGCAGTAAAGACAGGGGGCGAAGCACAGATACGCAGTATTTT	CASSKDRGRSTDTQYF
.	TRBV15	TRBJ1-2	.	TGTGCCAGCAGCCGATTAGGGTATGGCTACACCTTC	CASSRLGYGYTF
TRBD1	TRBV7-9	TRBJ1-4	few	TGTGCCAGCAGCGCTGACAGGGCAACTAATGAAAAACTGTTTTTT	CASSADRATNEKLFF
TRBD1	TRBV5-1	TRBJ1-1	.	TGCGCCAGCAGCGCCAGACAGGGCCATACTGAAGCTTTCTTT	CASSARQGHTEAFF
.	TRBV2	TRBJ1-1	.	TGTGCCAGCAGTGAAGTGACAGTAGGTAACACTGAAGCTTTCTTT	CASSEVTVGNTEAFF
TRBD1	TRBV29-1	TRBJ1-1	.	TGCAGCGTTGAAGTACCGGGACAGATGAACACTGAAGCTTTCTTT	CSVEVPGQMNTEAFF
.	TRBV7-8	TRBJ1-1	.	TGTGCCAGCAGCTTTATCCTCCGGGAAGCTTTCTTT	CASSFILREAFF
.	TRBV3-1/TRBV3-2	TRBJ2-2	.	TGTGCCAGCAGACGGACCGTAAACACCGGGGAGCTGTTTTTT	CASRRTVNTGELFF
.	TRBV6-5	TRBJ1-2	.	TGTGCCAGCAGTCCCCGACGGGGAGGGTATTATGGCTACACCTTC	CASSPRRGGYYGYTF
.	TRBV25-1	TRBJ2-7	.	TGTGCCAGCAGTGTTGAGTCCACCTCCTACGAGCAGTACTTC	CASSVESTSYEQYF
.	TRBV3-1/TRBV3-2	TRBJ2-7	.	TGTGCCAGCAGCCAAGAAGGGTCCTACGAGCAGTACTTC	CASSQEGSYEQYF
.	TRBV27	TRBJ1-5	.	TGTGCCAGCAGTTTTAGGGACTGCGGATGCAATCAGCCCCAGCATTTT	CASSFRDCGCNQPQHF
TRBD2	TRBV5-4	TRBJ2-7	.	TGTGCCAGCAGCACCGGACTAGCGGACTACGAGCAGTACTTC	CASSTGLADYEQYF
.	TRBV2	TRBJ2-1	.	TGTGCCAGCAGTGCCCGGGAGAAAACCTACAATGAGCAGTTCTTC	CASSAREKTYNEQFF
.	TRBV5-1	TRBJ1-2	.	TGCGCCAGCAGCTATACGGACAGAGACTATGGCTACACCTTC	CASSYTDRDYGYTF
.	TRBV28	TRBJ1-1	.	TGTGCCAGCAGTTCGTGGAGTAGGAACACTGAAGCTTTCTTT	CASSSWSRNTEAFF
TRBD1	TRBV10-3	TRBJ2-1	.	TGTGCCATCAGTGAGTCGAGACAGGGTGTGGACAATGAGCAGTTCTTC	CAISESRQGVDNEQFF
.	TRBV7-9	TRBJ1-5	.	TGTGCCAGCAGCTTAGAAGGCGCTCAGCCCCAGCATTTT	CASSLEGAQPQHF
.	TRBV3-1/TRBV3-2	TRBJ1-2	.	TGTGCCAGCAGCCAAACATTAGGGGCATCTAACTATGGCTACACCTTC	CASSQTLGASNYGYTF
.	TRBV9	TRBJ2-5	.	TGTGCCAGCTCACAGCCCCCGGGGGAGACCCAGTACTTC	CASSQPPGETQYF
TRBD1	TRBV5-1	TRBJ1-1	.	TGCGCCAGCCGACTTCAGGGGGAGGTAAAGACTGAAGCTTTCTTT	CASRLQGEVKTEAFF
TRBD2	TRBV14	TRBJ2-1	.	TGTGCCAGCAGCCAAGGACTAGCGGGGTCCTCGGTGCAGTTCTTC	CASSQGLAGSSVQFF
TRBD2	TRBV28	TRBJ2-4	.	TGTGCCAGCAGTTCATTAGCGGGATGGGCCAAAAACATTCAGTACTTC	CASSSLAGWAKNIQYF
.	TRBV6-5	TRBJ2-2	.	TGTGCCAGCAGTTACTCAGGGCTCGCGAACACCGGGGAGCTGTTTTTT	CASSYSGLANTGELFF
.	TRBV6-5	TRBJ2-7	.	TGTGCCAGCAGTTCTCAGTACGAGCAGTACTTC	CASSSQYEQYF